This is a list of T cell receptor beta chains from one sample in a study of beta chain features in type 1 diabetes. Some clones are missing from TCRdb's copy, which holds only in-frame ones; the method was immunoSEQ multiplex PCR. The sample has some 360,000 clones; 8.5% to 10% are singletons. Source material: central memory CD4+ T cells from blood. The receptors here all came from a man between 25 and 39 years old with type 1 diabetes. Each CDR3 is given with its conserved first and last residue. A D gene is named only where the DNA matches it firmly. Rows give clone size only sometimes, using once, few, many, or a class for an expanded clone.

d_call	v_call	j_call	clone_size	cdr3_nt	cdr3_aa
.	TRBV5-1	TRBJ1-1	.	TGCGCCAGCAGCTACCAGGGCAGCTCGAACACTGAAGCTTTCTTT	CASSYQGSSNTEAFF
TRBD2	TRBV5-4	TRBJ2-3	few	TGTGCCAGCAGCTTAGCCGGGACTAGCGGGAGAAGGGATACGCAGTATTTT	CASSLAGTSGRRDTQYF
.	TRBV23-1	TRBJ2-2	few	.	CASSQSRERRTGSCFF
.	TRBV5-1	TRBJ2-5	.	TGCGCCAGCAGCTTGGTGGAGGGTCCACAAGAGACCCAGTACTTC	CASSLVEGPQETQYF
.	TRBV7-9	TRBJ2-7	many	TGTGCCAGCAGACGGGACTCCTACGAGCAGTACTTC	CASRRDSYEQYF
TRBD2	TRBV2	TRBJ2-1	few	TGTGCCAGCAGACGGACTAGCGGTTACAATGAGCAGTTCTTC	CASRRTSGYNEQFF
TRBD2	TRBV5-1	TRBJ2-1	few	TGCGCCAGCAGCTTCCGTCCCGGGACTAGCGCCAGCTCCTACAATGAGCAGTTCTTC	CASSFRPGTSASSYNEQFF
.	TRBV2	TRBJ1-1	.	TGTGCCAGCAGGCAGGGAGGGAACACTGAAGCTTTCTTT	CASRQGGNTEAFF
TRBD2	TRBV7-9	TRBJ2-1	.	TGTGCCAGCAGTTACTCGGAACTAGCGGGAGAGTTCTTC	CASSYSELAGEFF
.	TRBV2	TRBJ2-2	.	TGTGCCAGCCTCAGAGAACAACCCACCGGGGAGCTGTTTTTT	CASLREQPTGELFF
TRBD2	TRBV4-2	TRBJ2-2	.	TGTGCCAGCAGCTTCTACCAAACTAGCGGGAGGTACGGGGAGCTGTTTTTT	CASSFYQTSGRYGELFF
TRBD1	TRBV10-3	TRBJ2-3	many	TGTGCCATCAGCAGACAGGGGGAGAATACGCAGTATTTT	CAISRQGENTQYF
TRBD2	TRBV29-1	TRBJ2-1	.	TGCAGCGGACTAGCGGGGGGGGTGGTGTATGAGCAGTTCTTC	CSGLAGGVVYEQFF
.	TRBV5-1	TRBJ2-2	few	TGCGCCAGCAGCTTGTTCACGAACACCGGGGAGCTGTTTTTT	CASSLFTNTGELFF
.	TRBV27	TRBJ1-1	few	TGTGCCAGCAGTCTAGCCCCCAGGGTCCAGGGGACTGAAGCTTTCTTT	CASSLAPRVQGTEAFF
.	TRBV28	TRBJ2-7	.	TGTGCCATTGGACTGAGCTCCTACGAGCAGTACTTC	CAIGLSSYEQYF
TRBD2	TRBV7-6	TRBJ2-1	.	TGTGCCAGCAGTCGAACCCCTAGCGGGAGTTTGGAGCAGTTCTTC	CASSRTPSGSLEQFF
.	TRBV7-9	TRBJ2-2	.	TGTGCCAGCAAGTGGGTTGAGGCCGGGGAGCTGTTTTTT	CASKWVEAGELFF
.	TRBV28	TRBJ1-1	many	TGTGCCAGCAGTTTATGGGACACGAACACTGAAGCTTTCTTT	CASSLWDTNTEAFF
.	TRBV29-1	TRBJ2-2	many	TGCAGCGTTGAGAAACAGTTGAACACCGGGGAGCTGTTTTTT	CSVEKQLNTGELFF
TRBD1	TRBV18	TRBJ2-6	many	TGTGCCAGCTCGCCGACAGGGTCTGGGGCCAACGTCCTGACTTTC	CASSPTGSGANVLTF
.	TRBV7-9	TRBJ2-1	few	TGTGCCAGCAGCCAAGTGAGCGGCTTCTACAATGAGCAGTTCTTC	CASSQVSGFYNEQFF
.	TRBV5-8	TRBJ2-1	few	TGTGCCAGCAGCTTGTTGGCCGGTTTTTGGTATGAGCAGTTCTTC	CASSLLAGFWYEQFF
.	TRBV28	TRBJ2-7	many	TGTGCCAGCAGTTTGACCGTTTACGAGCAGTACTTC	CASSLTVYEQYF
.	TRBV5-1	TRBJ2-5	few	TGCGCCAGCAGGACCCTAGGATTGGGAGAGACCCAGTACTTC	CASRTLGLGETQYF
.	TRBV10-3	TRBJ2-3	.	TGTGCCACCCCCCTCGAACAGGGACCAGATACGCAGTATTTT	CATPLEQGPDTQYF
.	TRBV11-3	TRBJ2-3	few	TGTGCCAGCAGCTTAGATGGGGGGCGGTCAGATACGCAGTATTTT	CASSLDGGRSDTQYF
.	TRBV10-3	TRBJ1-2	few	TGTGCCATCAGTGAGTCGGGGACCTATGGCTACACCTTC	CAISESGTYGYTF
.	TRBV28	TRBJ2-7	.	TGTGCCAGCATTCAAAGGGAAGGGCAGGGGTCCTACGAGCAGTACTTC	CASIQREGQGSYEQYF
TRBD2	TRBV5-4	TRBJ2-5	.	TGTGCCAGCAGAACTGCTAGCGGGGGGTGGGAAGAGACCCAGTACTTC	CASRTASGGWEETQYF
TRBD1	TRBV28	TRBJ1-5	few	TGTGCCAGCAGGAAGACAGGGCAAGGCAAGCCCCAGCATTTT	CASRKTGQGKPQHF
.	TRBV6-6	TRBJ2-5	.	TGTGCCAGCAGTTACCGAGAGGATGAGACCCAGTACTTC	CASSYREDETQYF
.	TRBV5-1	TRBJ2-5	few	TGCGCCAGCAGCCGGGGGGAGACCCAGTACTTC	CASSRGETQYF
TRBD2	TRBV5-1	TRBJ2-3	few	TGCGCCAGCAGACCGGGACTAGCGACAGATACGCAGTATTTT	CASRPGLATDTQYF
.	TRBV7-2	TRBJ1-4	few	TGTGCCAGCAGCTTACGTGACGCAGGGGAAAAACTGTTTTTT	CASSLRDAGEKLFF
.	TRBV7-9	TRBJ2-5	.	TGTGCCAGCAGCTTAGCAGCGTGGGGGAGCTCCCAAGAGACCCAGTACTTC	CASSLAAWGSSQETQYF
.	TRBV18	TRBJ1-5	few	TGTGCCAGCTCACCAGAGGGCAGCGGCAATCAGCCCCAGCATTTT	CASSPEGSGNQPQHF
TRBD1	TRBV6-5	TRBJ1-2	.	TGTGCCAGCAGTCGAACAGGGACAGGGGGCTACACCTTC	CASSRTGTGGYTF
TRBD1	TRBV18	TRBJ1-1	few	TGTGCCAGCTCACCGCCGTCCACAGGGGCGGCTTTCTTT	CASSPPSTGAAFF
.	TRBV5-8	TRBJ2-7	.	TGTGCCAGCAGCTTCCCAGGTAGTCGGGGCGGGTACGAGCAGTACTTC	CASSFPGSRGGYEQYF
.	TRBV6-6	TRBJ2-7	few	TGTGCCAGCAGTTACGAGGGGAACGAGCAGTACTTC	CASSYEGNEQYF
TRBD2	TRBV29-1	TRBJ2-1	.	TGCAGCGTCGCAAGACTAGCGGGAGACAATGAGCAGTTCTTC	CSVARLAGDNEQFF
.	TRBV7-6	TRBJ1-5	many	TGTGCCAGCAGCTTAGTTCAGGGTGGGAATCAGCCCCAGCATTTT	CASSLVQGGNQPQHF
TRBD1	TRBV5-1	TRBJ1-4	.	TGCGCCAGCAGCTTGGACGGACAGGGGGCAACTAATGAAAAACTGTTTTTT	CASSLDGQGATNEKLFF
TRBD2	TRBV28	TRBJ2-1	few	TGTGCCAGCAGTTGGGGACTAGCGGGAGGTAATGAGCAGTTCTTC	CASSWGLAGGNEQFF
.	TRBV4-1	TRBJ1-1	.	TGCGCCAGCAGCCAAGCCACCAGAGCTCGGGGGGACACTGAAGCTTTCTTT	CASSQATRARGDTEAFF